These 28 T cell receptor beta chains share one sample of origin, sequenced in a study of T cells in Graves' hyperthyroidism and ophthalmopathy. It was RNA transcripts that yielded the amplified TCR beta CDR3 regions. RT-PCR in the first round (using the HTBI primer set) targeted the TCR CDR3. TCRdb ran MiXCR on the multiplex PCR reads and lists one entry per CDR3 protein. The sample has roughly 580,000 distinct CDR3 sequences, 14% seen once; the top ten hold 5% to 7%. Sequencing input: blood. The receptors come from a woman in her 30s with Graves' hyperthyroidism that later progressed to Graves' ophthalmopathy.

This clonotype has at least ten counts. The chain joins TRBV2 to TRBJ1-4; D unresolved. This CDR3 region has 11 residues. With 4 bases removed from V and 8 bases from J, the gap between germline ends came to 5 bases. Germline V gene data show CDR1 as SNHLY and CDR2 as FYNNEI. The DNA for the CDR3 is TGTGCCAGCAGTGGGGGAGAAAAACTGTTTTTT. This translates into CASSGGEKLFF. Full variable domain (outside the CDR3, taken from reference TRBV2 and TRBJ1-4): EPEVTQTPSHQVTQMGQEVILRCVPISNHLYFYWYRQILGQKVEFLVSFYNNEISEKSEIFDDQFSVERPDGSNFTLKIRSTKLEDSAMYFCASSGGEKLFFGSGTQLSVL.

This clonotype was recorded at least ten times. V usage is TRBV27 and J usage is TRBJ2-1; D uncertain. The CDR3 covers 12 residues. V was clipped by 5 bases and J by 9 bases, with 11 bases between them. The germline V gene has CDR1 MNHEY and CDR2 SMNVEV (reference sequence). The CDR3 bases are TGTGCCAGCAGTCAGGACCCCGGTGAGCAGTTCTTC. It yields the protein CASSQDPGEQFF.

This clonotype appeared many times. This chain connects TRBV30 to TRBJ2-1; 7 nucleotides agree with TRBD1. With 2 bases clipped from V and 7 bases from J, the junction kept 8 bases outside the gene matches. The CDR3 totals 14 residues. Looked up from germline, CDR1 is GTSNPN and CDR2 is SVGIG (reference sequence). CDR3 nucleotides: TGTGCCTGGAGTTCCACCGGGACAGAGAATGAGCAGTTCTTC. Its translation: CAWSSTGTENEQFF.

This clonotype was seen a few times. The chain recombines TRBV20-1 with TRBJ2-3, with 7 bases identical to TRBD2. The CDR3 runs to 14 residues. The V segment lost 3 bases and the J segment 1 base; nucleotides outside the gene matches: 4. Germline V lookup: CDR1 DFQATT, CDR2 SNEGSKA (reference sequence). In nucleotides, the CDR3 is TGCAGTGCTAGTCTCCGGGAGGGCACAGATACGCAGTATTTT. Translating gives CSASLREGTDTQYF.

This clonotype has a handful of counts. This chain uses TRBV7-2 with TRBJ2-7; possible D gene TRBD1, 5 bases. Per the germline V gene, CDR1 is SGHTA and CDR2 is FQGNSA. V shed 6 bases and J shed 3 bases, with 15 bases lying between them. This CDR3 is built from 14 residues. The CDR3 sequence is CASSRAIQGYEQYF. The CDR3 nucleotides are TGTGCCAGCAGTCGCGCAATTCAGGGCTACGAGCAGTACTTC.

CDR3 amino acids: CASSIGGPSGPFNQPQHF. For the CDR3, the DNA is TGTGCCAGTAGTATTGGGGGCCCCTCCGGGCCCTTCAATCAGCCCCAGCATTTT. The chain joins TRBV19 to TRBJ1-5; possible D gene TRBD1, 6 bases. V lost 3 bases to trimming and J lost 3 bases, with 21 bases between them. Germline V gene sequence: CDR1 LNHDA, CDR2 SQIVND (reference sequence). The CDR3 loop spans 18 amino acids.

This clonotype came up many times. The rearrangement links TRBV28 to TRBJ1-1; D may be TRBD1 (5 bases). V was shortened by 2 bases and J by 7 bases, with 11 bases between the two germline ends. Per the germline V gene, CDR1 is MDHEN and CDR2 is SYDVKM. The CDR3 covers 13 residues. The CDR3: CASSLPGTGEAFF. CDR3 DNA: TGTGCCAGCAGTTTACCAGGGACGGGTGAAGCTTTCTTT.

This clonotype was recorded many times. The chain uses TRBV11-2 and TRBJ1-3; D is uncertain. Germline CDR1 SGHAT, CDR2 FQNNGV. The CDR3 consists of 15 residues. Trimming pared 4 bases from V and 0 bases from J, leaving 10 bases between. The chain's CDR3 is CASSSGVSSGNTIYF. CDR3 nucleotides: TGTGCCAGCAGCTCCGGAGTGAGCTCTGGAAACACCATATATTTT.

This clonotype was detected many times. For the CDR3, the DNA is TGCAGTGTCGGGACAGGGGGGAGCAATCAGCCCCAGCATTTT. Protein: CSVGTGGSNQPQHF. The chain combines TRBV20-1 with TRBJ1-5, with TRBD1 matching 11 bases. After removal of 7 bases from V and 1 base from J, the junction contained 3 bases not matched to a gene. Germline V CDR1 and CDR2: DFQATT, SNEGSKA (reference sequence). The CDR3 totals 14 residues.

To note about this clonotype: A read error may explain this, as a much larger clone is one base away. This rearrangement joins TRBV5-1 to TRBJ1-2; TRBD1 might be the D (6 bases). The V and J ends lost 7 bases and 2 bases respectively, with 12 bases between them. The CDR3 length is 13 residues. CDR1 is SGHRS and CDR2 is YFSETQ in the germline V gene. CDR3 protein: CASGNGQNYGYTF. CDR3 sequence (DNA): TGCGCCAGCGGCAACGGACAGAACTATGGCTACACCTTC.

About this clonotype: Relative to the germline gene, one junction end is altered; a read error may explain this. V usage is TRBV18 and J usage is TRBJ2-6, with D perhaps matching TRBD1 (5 bases). This CDR3 contains 14 residues. Germline V gene lookup returns CDR1 KGHSH and CDR2 LQKENI. The CDR3 coding sequence is TGTGCCAGTTCACCCAGCTCTGGGGCCGACGTCCTGACTTTC. Protein product: CASSPSSGADVLTF.

The table lists this clonotype with many counts. CDR3 DNA sequence: TGTGCCAGCAGCCCGACGGGACAGGGGGATGAAAAACTGTTTTTT. Residues: CASSPTGQGDEKLFF. The genes are TRBV7-9 and TRBJ1-4, with 11 bases matching TRBD1. Looked up from germline, CDR1 is SEHNR and CDR2 is FQNEAQ (reference sequence). V lost 5 bases, J lost 6 bases, and 5 bases stayed unmatched. This CDR3 is built from 15 residues.

This sequence joins TRBV7-8 and TRBJ1-2; D not resolved. The germline CDR1 and CDR2 sequences are SGHVS and FQNEAQ. Trimming left V 3 bases short and J 5 bases short, with 13 bases between. CDR3 length: 14 amino acids. This CDR3 is CASSFVLIDYGYTF. DNA for the CDR3: TGTGCCAGCAGCTTCGTCCTCATAGATTATGGCTACACCTTC.

The chain is built from TRBV4-1 and TRBJ1-1; a possible D gene is TRBD1 (5 bases). The CDR3 runs 13 residues. V gave up 0 bases and J gave up 10 bases, with 12 bases separating them. Germline values: CDR1 MGHRA, CDR2 YSYEKL. The CDR3: CASSQEGLGGAFF. For the CDR3, the DNA is TGCGCCAGCAGCCAAGAAGGGCTCGGGGGAGCTTTCTTT.

The CDR3 DNA is TGTGCCAGCACCCACCCCTTCAATGAGCAGTTCTTC. Translation gives CASTHPFNEQFF. V gene TRBV6-1 combines with J gene TRBJ2-1; no clear D. CDR3 length: 12 amino acids. Germline V gene data show CDR1 as MNHNS and CDR2 as SASEGT. Trimming took off 7 bases at V and 6 bases at J, with 10 bases between the two ends.

This clonotype was seen repeatedly, ten times or more. The J gene is TRBJ1-2, the V gene TRBV20-1, with D possibly matching TRBD1 (5 bases). The CDR3 is 15 residues long. The germline gives CDR1 DFQATT, CDR2 SNEGSKA (reference sequence). V lost 0 bases and J 0 bases, leaving 11 bases between the germline ends. The CDR3 sequence: CSARDSGGTNYGYTF. The CDR3 bases are TGCAGTGCTAGAGATTCCGGGGGAACTAACTATGGCTACACCTTC.

This chain connects TRBV29-1 to TRBJ2-3; 9 bases line up with TRBD2. With V trimmed by 8 bases and J by 6 bases, 15 bases remained unmatched. Germline CDR1 reads SQVTM; CDR2 reads ANQGSEA. This CDR3 has 15 residues. The CDR3 is CSSNSGRGRTDTQYF. CDR3 nucleotides: TGCAGCTCCAATAGCGGGAGAGGAAGGACGGATACGCAGTATTTT.

The J gene is TRBJ2-1, the V gene TRBV2; D is possibly TRBD2 (5 bases). The CDR3 is 14 amino acids. Germline loops: CDR1 SNHLY, CDR2 FYNNEI. V lost 4 bases, J lost 8 bases, and 15 bases lay in between. The CDR3 DNA sequence: TGTGCCAGCAGTGCGAGGGCCTGGACGGATGAGCAGTTCTTC. Protein sequence: CASSARAWTDEQFF.

The chain combines TRBV7-3 with TRBJ1-3; TRBD1 might be the D (5 bases). CDR3 length equals 17 residues. Germline assignment: CDR1 SGHTA and CDR2 FQGTGA. Trimming removed 0 bases at V and 0 bases at J, with 12 bases between. The CDR3 DNA reads TGTGCCAGCAGCTTAACGGGGGGTGCTTCCTCTGGAAACACCATATATTTT. This gives the protein CASSLTGGASSGNTIYF.

At least ten counts were recorded for this clonotype. The chain employs TRBV6-1 and TRBJ2-3; D ambiguous. In germline, CDR1 is MNHNS, CDR2 SASEGT. CDR3 length: 15 residues. V lost 3 bases, J lost 4 bases, and 14 bases lay in between. This chain's CDR3 is CASSDVAAFADTQYF. DNA of the CDR3: TGTGCCAGCAGTGATGTTGCAGCGTTCGCAGATACGCAGTATTTT.

For this clonotype: Just one base apart from a much larger clone, this may be a read error. The chain recombines TRBV10-3 with TRBJ1-1, with D possibly matching TRBD1 (6 bases). V was pared by 3 bases and J by 2 bases, with 13 bases between. The length of the CDR3 is 15 residues. CDR1 and CDR2 (germline): ENHRY, SYGVKD. The DNA for the CDR3 is TGTGCCATCAGTGATTTGGGCAGGGGTAACACTGAAGCTTTCTTT. It is translated as CAISDLGRGNTEAFF.

At least ten counts were recorded for this clonotype. This chain links TRBV30 with TRBJ2-5; 12 bases map to TRBD1. Losses at the gene ends were 2 bases for V and 4 bases for J; bases not matched to a gene: 8. In germline, CDR1 is GTSNPN, CDR2 SVGIG (reference sequence). CDR3 length: 16 residues. The CDR3 DNA reads TGTGCCTGGAGTCCCTGGGACAGGGGGCATCGAGAGACCCAGTACTTC. Its protein product is CAWSPWDRGHRETQYF.

This clonotype has ten or more counts. V gene TRBV7-9 combines with J gene TRBJ1-4, with 10 positions matching TRBD1. CDR1 SEHNR and CDR2 FQNEAQ come from the germline V gene (reference sequence). J was trimmed by 3 bases and V by 5 bases; bases with no gene match: 18. This CDR3 has 20 amino acids. The chain's CDR3 is CASSPPPGQGVEVANEKLFF. In DNA, the CDR3 is TGTGCCAGCAGCCCACCCCCCGGACAGGGGGTGGAGGTAGCTAATGAAAAACTGTTTTTT.

The V call is TRBV7-2, the J call TRBJ1-1; a weak D match, TRBD1 (5 bases). The germline CDR1 and CDR2 sequences are SGHTA and FQGNSA. Trimming removed 5 bases from V and 3 bases from J, with 16 bases in between. The CDR3 spans 15 residues. The CDR3 nucleotides are TGTGCCAGCAGCCCTACCAATAGACAGCACACTGAAGCTTTCTTT. It translates to CASSPTNRQHTEAFF.

This clonotype was seen at least ten times. The chain carries TRBV10-3 and TRBJ1-3, with unresolved D. The V gene lost 10 bases and the J gene lost 4 bases, with 11 bases spanning the gap. Germline V gene lookup returns CDR1 ENHRY and CDR2 SYGVKD. The CDR3 consists of 12 residues. The CDR3 region is CATDGGGNTIYF. The CDR3 DNA sequence: TGTGCCACAGATGGTGGGGGAAACACCATATATTTT.

CDR3 sequence: CASSLAHKYEQYF. The CDR3 region has the DNA TGTGCCAGCAGCTTAGCGCATAAGTACGAGCAGTACTTC. The chain uses TRBV7-9 and TRBJ2-7; D call uncertain. This CDR3 is built from 13 residues. Germline-derived CDR1 and CDR2 are SEHNR and FQNEAQ (reference sequence). V lost 0 bases and J lost 4, with 7 bases in between.

In regard to this clonotype: A much bigger clone sits one base away, suggesting this may be a read error. The rearrangement uses TRBV20-1 and TRBJ2-7; perhaps TRBD2 as D (5 bases). Gene TRBJ2-1 matches the end of the DNA better, so the J call may be wrong. Germline V gene lookup returns CDR1 DFQATT and CDR2 SNEGSKA (reference sequence). The CDR3 has 12 amino acids. Here the CDR3 DNA reads TGCAGTGCTACTCCGGGAACTTACGAGCAGTTCTTC. Protein sequence: CSATPGTYEQFF.

The sample holds many counts of this clonotype. V and J are TRBV3-1 and TRBJ1-3; D may be TRBD1 (6 bases). This CDR3 has 16 residues. The germline gives CDR1 LGHDT, CDR2 YNNKEL (reference sequence). Trimming took 4 bases from V and 0 from J, leaving 13 bases between them. In DNA form, the CDR3 reads TGTGCCAGCAGCCTATCGGGACACCTCTCTGGAAACACCATATATTTT. This codes for CASSLSGHLSGNTIYF.